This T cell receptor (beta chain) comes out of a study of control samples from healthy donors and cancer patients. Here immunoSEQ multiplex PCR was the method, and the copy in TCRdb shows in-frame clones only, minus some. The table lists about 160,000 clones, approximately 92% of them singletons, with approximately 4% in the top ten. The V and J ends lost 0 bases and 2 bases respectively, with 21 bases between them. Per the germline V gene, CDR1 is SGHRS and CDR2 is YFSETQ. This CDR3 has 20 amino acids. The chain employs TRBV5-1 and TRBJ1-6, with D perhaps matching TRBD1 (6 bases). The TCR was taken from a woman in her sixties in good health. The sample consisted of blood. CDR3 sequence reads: CASSLVARAKGVTYNSPLHF. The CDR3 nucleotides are TGCGCCAGCAGCTTGGTTGCCCGGGCAAAGGGGGTTACCTATAATTCACCCCTCCACTTT.